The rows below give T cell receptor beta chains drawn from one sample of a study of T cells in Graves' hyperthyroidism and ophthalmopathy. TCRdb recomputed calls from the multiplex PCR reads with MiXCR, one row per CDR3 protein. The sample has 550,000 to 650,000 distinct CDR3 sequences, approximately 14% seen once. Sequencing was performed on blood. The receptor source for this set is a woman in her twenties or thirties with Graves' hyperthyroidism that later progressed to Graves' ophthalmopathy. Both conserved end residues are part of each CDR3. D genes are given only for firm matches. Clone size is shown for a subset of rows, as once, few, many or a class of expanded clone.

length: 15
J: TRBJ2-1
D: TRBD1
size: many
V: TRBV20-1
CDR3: CSAFSPGQGNNEQFF
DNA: TGCAGTGCGTTCAGTCCGGGACAGGGGAACAATGAGCAGTTCTTC

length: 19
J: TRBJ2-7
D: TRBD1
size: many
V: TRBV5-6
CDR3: CASSRLTGTAVISAYEQYF
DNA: TGTGCCAGCAGCCGATTGACGGGGACAGCAGTAATATCAGCCTACGAGCAGTACTTC

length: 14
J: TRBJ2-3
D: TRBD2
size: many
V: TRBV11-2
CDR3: CASSSPSGSDTQYF
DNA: TGTGCCAGCAGCTCCCCTAGCGGCTCAGATACGCAGTATTTT

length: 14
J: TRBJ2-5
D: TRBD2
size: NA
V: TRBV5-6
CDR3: CASSSSGTQETQYF
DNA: TGTGCCAGCAGCTCAAGCGGGACGCAAGAGACCCAGTACTTC

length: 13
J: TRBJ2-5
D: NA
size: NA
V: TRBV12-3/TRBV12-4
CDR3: CASSVTNAETQYF
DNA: TGTGCCAGCAGCGTGACTAACGCGGAGACCCAGTACTTC

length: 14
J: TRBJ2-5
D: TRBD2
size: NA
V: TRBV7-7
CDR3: CASSLNSGGETQYF
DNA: TGTGCTAGCAGCTTAAATAGCGGGGGAGAGACCCAGTACTTC

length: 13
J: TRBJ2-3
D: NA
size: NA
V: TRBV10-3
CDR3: CAARGDGTDTQYF
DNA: TGTGCCGCTCGGGGAGATGGCACAGATACGCAGTATTTT

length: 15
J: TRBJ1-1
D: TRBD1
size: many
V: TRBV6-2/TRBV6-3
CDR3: CASNGDRGPYTEAFF
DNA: TGTGCCAGCAATGGGGACAGGGGTCCTTACACTGAAGCTTTCTTT

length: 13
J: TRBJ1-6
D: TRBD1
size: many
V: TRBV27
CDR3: CASSHITGGLVHF
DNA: TGTGCCAGCAGCCACATCACAGGGGGCCTTGTCCACTTT

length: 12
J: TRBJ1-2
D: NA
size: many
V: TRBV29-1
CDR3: CSEYSHNYGYTF
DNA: TGCAGCGAGTACAGCCACAACTATGGCTACACCTTC

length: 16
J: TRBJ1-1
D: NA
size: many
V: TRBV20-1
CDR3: CSARDRKNSVNTEAFF
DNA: TGCAGTGCTAGAGATCGAAAGAACAGCGTGAACACTGAAGCTTTCTTT

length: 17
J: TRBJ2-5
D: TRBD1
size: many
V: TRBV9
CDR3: CASSVSGQGADVETQYF
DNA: TGTGCCAGCAGCGTATCAGGACAGGGAGCGGATGTTGAGACCCAGTACTTC

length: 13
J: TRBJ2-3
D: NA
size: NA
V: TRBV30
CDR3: CAWSPNRGGSQYF
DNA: TGTGCCTGGAGTCCAAACAGGGGAGGGTCGCAGTATTTT

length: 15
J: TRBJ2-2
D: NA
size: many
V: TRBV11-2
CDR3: CASSFGGAGTGELFF
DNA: TGTGCCAGCAGCTTTGGGGGCGCAGGGACCGGGGAGCTGTTTTTT

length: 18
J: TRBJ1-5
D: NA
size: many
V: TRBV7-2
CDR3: CASSPHQAGTASNQPQHF
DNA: TGTGCCAGCAGTCCACACCAAGCCGGGACCGCGAGCAATCAGCCCCAGCATTTT

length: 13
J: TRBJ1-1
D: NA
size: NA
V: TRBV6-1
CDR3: CASSREDLTEAFF
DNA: TGTGCCAGCAGCCGGGAGGATTTGACTGAAGCTTTCTTT

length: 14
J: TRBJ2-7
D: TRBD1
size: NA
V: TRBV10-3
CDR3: CAISGRDRSYEQYF
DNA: TGTGCCATCAGTGGCCGGGACAGATCCTACGAGCAGTACTTC

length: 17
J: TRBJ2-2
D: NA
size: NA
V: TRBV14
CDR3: CASSQRVSRVWTGELFF
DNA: TGTGCCAGCAGCCAACGTGTTTCGCGAGTCTGGACCGGGGAGCTGTTTTTT

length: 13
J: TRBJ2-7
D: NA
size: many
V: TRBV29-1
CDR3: CSARDTRSYEQYF
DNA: TGCAGCGCCCGGGACACCCGCTCCTACGAGCAGTACTTC

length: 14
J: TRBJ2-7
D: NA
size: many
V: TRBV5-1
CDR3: CASSLARGKDEQYF
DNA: TGCGCCAGCAGCTTGGCCAGGGGCAAGGACGAGCAGTACTTC

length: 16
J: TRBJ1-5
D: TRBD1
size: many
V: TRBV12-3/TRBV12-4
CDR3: CASSLVYTGGNQPQHF
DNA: TGTGCCAGCAGTTTAGTATATACAGGGGGGAATCAGCCCCAGCATTTT

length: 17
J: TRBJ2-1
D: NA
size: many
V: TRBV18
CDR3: CASSPPRRVDTYNEQFF
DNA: TGTGCCAGCTCACCACCGAGGAGGGTGGATACCTACAATGAGCAGTTCTTC

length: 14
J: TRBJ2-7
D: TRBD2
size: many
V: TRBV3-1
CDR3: CASARGGSSYEQYF
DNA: TGTGCCAGCGCGAGGGGCGGGAGCTCCTACGAGCAGTACTTC

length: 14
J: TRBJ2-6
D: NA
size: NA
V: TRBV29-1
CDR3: CSVAPGSGANVLTF
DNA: TGCAGCGTTGCCCCGGGTTCTGGGGCCAACGTCCTGACTTTC

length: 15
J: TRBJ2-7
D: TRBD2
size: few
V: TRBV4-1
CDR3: CASSQERREVYEQYF
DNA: TGCGCCAGCAGCCAAGAGAGGCGGGAGGTCTACGAGCAGTACTTC

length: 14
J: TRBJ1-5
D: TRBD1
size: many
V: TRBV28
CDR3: CASSFDRENQPQHF
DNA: TGTGCCAGCAGTTTTGACAGGGAGAATCAGCCCCAGCATTTT

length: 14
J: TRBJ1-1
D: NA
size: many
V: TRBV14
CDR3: CASSQGRLNTEAFF
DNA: TGTGCCAGCAGCCAAGGCAGGTTGAACACTGAAGCTTTCTTT

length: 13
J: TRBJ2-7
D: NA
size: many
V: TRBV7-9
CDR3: CASSVPKVDEQYF
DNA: TGTGCCAGCAGCGTCCCTAAAGTGGACGAGCAGTACTTC

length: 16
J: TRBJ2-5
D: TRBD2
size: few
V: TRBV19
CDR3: CASSDEGGRLLETQYF
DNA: TGTGCCAGTTCGGACGAAGGCGGGAGGCTCTTGGAGACCCAGTACTTC

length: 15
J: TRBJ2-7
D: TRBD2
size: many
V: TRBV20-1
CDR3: CSASVAGVPAYEQYF
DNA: TGCAGTGCTTCGGTAGCGGGAGTCCCAGCCTACGAGCAGTACTTC

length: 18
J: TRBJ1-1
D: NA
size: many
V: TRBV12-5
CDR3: CASGFAITPGQPNTEAFF
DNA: TGTGCTAGTGGTTTTGCCATAACCCCGGGCCAACCGAACACTGAAGCTTTCTTT

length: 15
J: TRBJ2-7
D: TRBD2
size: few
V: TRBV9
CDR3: CASSAGLGISYEQYF
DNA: TGTGCCAGCAGCGCGGGACTAGGCATCTCCTACGAGCAGTACTTC

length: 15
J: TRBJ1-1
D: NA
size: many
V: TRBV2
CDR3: CASTYWGTTNTEAFF
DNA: TGTGCCAGCACTTACTGGGGGACAACGAACACTGAAGCTTTCTTT

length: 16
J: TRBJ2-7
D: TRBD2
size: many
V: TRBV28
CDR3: CASSQSGGGVTYEQYF
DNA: TGTGCCAGCAGCCAGTCGGGAGGGGGAGTTACCTACGAGCAGTACTTC

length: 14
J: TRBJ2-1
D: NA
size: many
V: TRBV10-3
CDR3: CAISAGRSYNEQFF
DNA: TGTGCCATCAGTGCGGGCAGATCCTACAATGAGCAGTTCTTC

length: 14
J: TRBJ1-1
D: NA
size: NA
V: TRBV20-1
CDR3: CSVRGARESAEAFF
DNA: TGCAGTGTAAGAGGAGCCCGAGAATCCGCTGAAGCTTTCTTT

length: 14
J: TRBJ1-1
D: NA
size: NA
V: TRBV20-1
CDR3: CSAKQQGPNTEAFF
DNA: TGCAGTGCTAAGCAACAGGGACCGAACACTGAAGCTTTCTTT

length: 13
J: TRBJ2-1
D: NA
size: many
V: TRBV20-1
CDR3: CSATRAVHNEQFF
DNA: TGCAGTGCTACCCGGGCCGTCCACAATGAGCAGTTCTTC

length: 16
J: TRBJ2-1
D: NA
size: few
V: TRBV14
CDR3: CASSQGEGLSYNEQFF
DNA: TGTGCCAGCAGCCAAGGAGAGGGCCTCTCCTACAATGAGCAGTTCTTC